This T cell receptor (beta chain) was found in a study of regulatory T cells in long-lasting Graves disease. Study information: Prior antithyroid drug treatment in newly diagnosed Graves' patients lasted under 3 months.

Time point noted: newly diagnosed GD, antithyroid drugs for less than 3 months. There was RNA extracted from PBMCs, and the TCR library was made from it. This CDR3 region has 15 residues. J was trimmed by 3 bases and V by 4 bases; bases with no gene match: 7. CDR1 is SGHNT, CDR2 YYREEE, per germline (reference sequence). Assembly of TCR beta libraries relied on iRepertoire HTBI primers together with Arm-PCR of CDR3 regions. MiXCR, run by TCRdb on the multiplex PCR reads, gives a single entry per CDR3 protein. The table includes over 500,000 distinct CDR3 sequences, roughly 15% detected once. This sample was shared with a second study, whose subject was T cells in Graves' hyperthyroidism and ophthalmopathy. As reported in that work: The majority of expanded thyroid clonotypes above 0.001 also appeared in blood.

This material consisted of peripheral blood mononuclear cells (PBMCs), taken at new diagnosis, from a patient treated with antithyroid drugs. The TCR sequence derives from a woman younger than 45 with Graves disease. The chain links TRBV5-4 to TRBJ1-1; 9 bases are shared with TRBD1. The CDR3 sequence is CASSHMTGGDTEAFF. The DNA for the CDR3 is TGTGCCAGCAGCCATATGACAGGGGGGGACACTGAAGCTTTCTTT.